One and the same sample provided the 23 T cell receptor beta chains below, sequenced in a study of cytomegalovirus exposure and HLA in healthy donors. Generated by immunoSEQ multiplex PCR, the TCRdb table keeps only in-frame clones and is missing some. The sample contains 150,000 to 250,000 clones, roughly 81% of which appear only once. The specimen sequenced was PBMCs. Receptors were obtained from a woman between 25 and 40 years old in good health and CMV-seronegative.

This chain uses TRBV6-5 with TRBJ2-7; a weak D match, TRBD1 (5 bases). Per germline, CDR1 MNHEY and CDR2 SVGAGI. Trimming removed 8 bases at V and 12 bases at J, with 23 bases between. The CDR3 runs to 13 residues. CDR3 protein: CASRRQGGATLYF. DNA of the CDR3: TGTGCCAGCCGAAGGCAGGGTGGCGCGACTCTGTACTTC.

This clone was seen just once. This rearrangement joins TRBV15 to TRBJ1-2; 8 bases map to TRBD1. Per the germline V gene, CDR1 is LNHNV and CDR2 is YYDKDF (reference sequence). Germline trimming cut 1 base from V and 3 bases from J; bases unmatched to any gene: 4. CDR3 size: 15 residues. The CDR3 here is CATSRGGQADYGYTF. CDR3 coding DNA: TGTGCCACCAGCAGAGGGGGACAGGCCGACTATGGCTACACCTTC.

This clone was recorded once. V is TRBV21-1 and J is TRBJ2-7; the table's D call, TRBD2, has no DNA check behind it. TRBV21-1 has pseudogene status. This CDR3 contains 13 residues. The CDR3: CASNPVESYEQYF. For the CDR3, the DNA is TGTGCCAGCAATCCGGTGGAGTCCTACGAGCAGTACTTC.

The CDR3 sequence: CASSQMGGLQFDEQFF. The CDR3 nucleotides are TGTGCCAGCTCACAGATGGGGGGTCTACAATTCGATGAGCAGTTCTTC. The rearrangement uses TRBV18 and TRBJ2-1; D is perhaps TRBD2 (6 bases). The CDR3 sequence is 16 residues long. The germline V gene has CDR1 KGHSH and CDR2 LQKENI. V was cut by 4 bases and J by 8 bases, with 21 bases left in between. Based on the CDR3 plus reference TRBV18 and TRBJ2-1, the full variable domain is NAGVMQNPRHLVRRRGQEARLRCSPMKGHSHVYWYRQLPEEGLKFMVYLQKENIIDESGMPKERFSAEFPKEGPSILRIQQVVRGDSAAYFCASSQMGGLQFDEQFFGPGTRLTVL.

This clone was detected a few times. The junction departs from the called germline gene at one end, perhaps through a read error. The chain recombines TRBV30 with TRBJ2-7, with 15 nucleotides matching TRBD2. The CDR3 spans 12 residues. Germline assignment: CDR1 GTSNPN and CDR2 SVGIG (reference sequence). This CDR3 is CAWRGLAGGLDF. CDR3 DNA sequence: TGTGCCTGGAGGGGACTAGCGGGAGGCCTTGACTTC. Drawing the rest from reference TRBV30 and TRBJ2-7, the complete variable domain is SQTIHQWPATLVQPVGSPLSLECTVEGTSNPNLYWYRQAAGRGLQLLFYSVGIGQISSEVPQNLSASRPQDRQFILSSKKLLLSDSGFYLCAWRGLAGGLDFGPGTRLTVT.

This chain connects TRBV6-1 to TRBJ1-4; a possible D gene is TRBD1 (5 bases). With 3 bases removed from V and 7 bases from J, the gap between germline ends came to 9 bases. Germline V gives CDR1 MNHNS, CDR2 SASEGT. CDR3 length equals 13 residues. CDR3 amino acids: CASSEGRGEKLFF. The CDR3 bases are TGTGCCAGCAGTGAGGGGCGGGGTGAAAAACTGTTTTTT.

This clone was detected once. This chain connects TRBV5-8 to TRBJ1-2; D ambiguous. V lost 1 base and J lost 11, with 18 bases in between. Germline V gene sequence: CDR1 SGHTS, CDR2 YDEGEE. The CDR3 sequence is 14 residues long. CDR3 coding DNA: TGTGCCAGCAGCTTGTGGTCTGGCCCTAGTGGTTACACCTTC. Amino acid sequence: CASSLWSGPSGYTF.

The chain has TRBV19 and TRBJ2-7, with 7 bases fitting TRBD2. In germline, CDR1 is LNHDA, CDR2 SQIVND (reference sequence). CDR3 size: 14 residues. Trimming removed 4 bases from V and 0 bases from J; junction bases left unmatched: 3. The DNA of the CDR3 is TGTGCCAGTAGTACCACTAGCGACTCCTACGAGCAGTACTTC. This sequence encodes CASSTTSDSYEQYF.

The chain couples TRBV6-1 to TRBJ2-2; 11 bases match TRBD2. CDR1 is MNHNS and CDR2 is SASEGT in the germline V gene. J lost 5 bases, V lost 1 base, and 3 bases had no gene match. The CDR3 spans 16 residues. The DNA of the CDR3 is TGTGCCAGCAGTGAAGTTTGGACTAGCGGGACCGGGGAGCTGTTTTTT. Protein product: CASSEVWTSGTGELFF.

CDR3 DNA: TGTGCCAGCAGTTACTCGAAAGGGGGCGTAGGCTACACCTTC. Translating gives CASSYSKGGVGYTF. The chain employs TRBV6-6 and TRBJ1-2, with 7 bases matching TRBD1. V lost 0 bases to trimming and J lost 8 bases; unmatched junction nucleotides: 6. The CDR3 contains 14 residues. The germline V gene encodes CDR1 MNHNY and CDR2 SVGAGI (reference sequence).

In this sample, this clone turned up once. CDR3 protein: CASSVGSLAATNEKLFF. CDR3 DNA sequence: TGTGCCAGCAGCGTAGGATCGTTGGCAGCAACTAATGAAAAACTGTTTTTT. J is TRBJ1-4 and V is TRBV9, with D uncertain. There are 17 residues in the CDR3. Trimming cost V 0 bases and J 0 bases, with 12 bases left between them. Germline assignment: CDR1 SGDLS and CDR2 YYNGEE.

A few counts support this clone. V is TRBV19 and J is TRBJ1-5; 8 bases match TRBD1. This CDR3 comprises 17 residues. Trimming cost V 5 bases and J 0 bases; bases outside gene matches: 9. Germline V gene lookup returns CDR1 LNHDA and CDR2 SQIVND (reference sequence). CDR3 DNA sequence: TGTGCCAGTAGTGACAGGGGTTTACGGTATAGCAATCAGCCCCAGCATTTT. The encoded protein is CASSDRGLRYSNQPQHF.

In nucleotides, the CDR3 is TGTGCCAGCAGCCCTAAAACAGGGTTCAATGAGCAGTTCTTC. This gives the protein CASSPKTGFNEQFF. The J gene is TRBJ2-1, the V gene TRBV9; a possible D gene is TRBD1 (6 bases). The V gene's germline CDR1 is SGDLS and CDR2 YYNGEE. The CDR3 runs to 14 residues. V was shortened by 4 bases and J by 6 bases, with 14 bases between the two germline ends.

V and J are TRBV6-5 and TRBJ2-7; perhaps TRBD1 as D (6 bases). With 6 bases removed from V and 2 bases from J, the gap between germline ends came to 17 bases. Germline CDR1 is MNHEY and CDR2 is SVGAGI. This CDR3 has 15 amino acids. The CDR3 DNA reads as TGTGCCAGCAGCCCCCGGGGCAGGGGAGCCTACGAGCAGTACTTC. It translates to CASSPRGRGAYEQYF.

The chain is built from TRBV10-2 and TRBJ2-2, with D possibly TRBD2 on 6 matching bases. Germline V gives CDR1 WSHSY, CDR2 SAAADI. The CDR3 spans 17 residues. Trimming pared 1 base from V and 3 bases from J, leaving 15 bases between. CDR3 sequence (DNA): TGCGCCAGCAGTGAGTGGAGGGGTGTGAGCTACACCGGGGAGCTGTTTTTT. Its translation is CASSEWRGVSYTGELFF.

The CDR3 nucleotides read TGTGCCAGCAGCCCACCCCGTACTAGCGTCTACGAGCAGTACTTC. It codes for CASSPPRTSVYEQYF. The gene calls are TRBV7-9 and TRBJ2-7; 7 bases match TRBD2. The CDR3 covers 15 residues. CDR1 is SEHNR and CDR2 is FQNEAQ in the germline V gene (reference sequence). Losses at the gene ends were 5 bases for V and 3 bases for J; bases not matched to a gene: 10.

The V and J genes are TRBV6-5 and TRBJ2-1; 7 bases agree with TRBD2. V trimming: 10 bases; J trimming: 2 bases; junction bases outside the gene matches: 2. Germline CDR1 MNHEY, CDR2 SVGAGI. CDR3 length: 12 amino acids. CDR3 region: CATGGTYNEQFF. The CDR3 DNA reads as TGTGCCACCGGGGGGACCTACAATGAGCAGTTCTTC.

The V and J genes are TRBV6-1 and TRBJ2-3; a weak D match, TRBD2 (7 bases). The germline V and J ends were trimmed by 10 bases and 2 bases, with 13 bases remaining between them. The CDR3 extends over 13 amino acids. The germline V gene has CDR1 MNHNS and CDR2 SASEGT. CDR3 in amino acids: CATSAGATDTQYF. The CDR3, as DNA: TGTGCCACCTCGGCGGGGGCCACAGATACGCAGTATTTT.

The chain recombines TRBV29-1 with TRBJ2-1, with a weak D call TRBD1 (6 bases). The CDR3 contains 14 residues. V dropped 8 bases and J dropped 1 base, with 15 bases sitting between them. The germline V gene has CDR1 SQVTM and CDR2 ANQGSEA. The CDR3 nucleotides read TGCAGCTTCAGTCTGGACAGTTCCTACAATGAGCAGTTCTTC. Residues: CSFSLDSSYNEQFF.

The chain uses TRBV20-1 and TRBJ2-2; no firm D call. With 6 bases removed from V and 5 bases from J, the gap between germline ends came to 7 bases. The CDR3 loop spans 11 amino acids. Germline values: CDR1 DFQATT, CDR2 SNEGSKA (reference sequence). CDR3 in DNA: TGCAGTGCGCCACAAACCGGGGAGCTGTTTTTT. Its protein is CSAPQTGELFF.

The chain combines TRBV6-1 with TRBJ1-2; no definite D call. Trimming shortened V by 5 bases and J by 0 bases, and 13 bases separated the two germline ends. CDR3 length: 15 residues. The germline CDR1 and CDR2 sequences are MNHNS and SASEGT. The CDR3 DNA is TGTGCCAGCAGTTCCCCCGGGGTAGCTAACTATGGCTACACCTTC. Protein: CASSSPGVANYGYTF.

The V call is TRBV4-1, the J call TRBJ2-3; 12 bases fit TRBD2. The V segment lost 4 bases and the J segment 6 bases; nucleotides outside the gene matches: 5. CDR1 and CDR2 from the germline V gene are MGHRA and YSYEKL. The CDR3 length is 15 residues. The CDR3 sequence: CASSPTSGSRDTQYF. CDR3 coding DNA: TGCGCCAGCAGCCCGACTAGCGGGAGTCGTGATACGCAGTATTTT.

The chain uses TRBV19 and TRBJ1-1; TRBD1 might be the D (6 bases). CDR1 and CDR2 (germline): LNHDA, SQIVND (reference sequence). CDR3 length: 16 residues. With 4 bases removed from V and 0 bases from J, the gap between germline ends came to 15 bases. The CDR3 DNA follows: TGTGCCAGTAGTAGCAGGGGTCCTCCTTTGAACACTGAAGCTTTCTTT. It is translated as CASSSRGPPLNTEAFF.